One TCR beta chain is described in this entry. Per the germline V gene, CDR1 is LGHNA and CDR2 is YSLEER. The CDR3 has 18 amino acids. V was clipped by 1 base and J by 5 bases, with 20 bases between them. Libraries were prepared by immunoSEQ multiplex PCR; TCRdb keeps only in-frame clonotypes and omits some of them. The sample lists some 400,000 clones; 80% to 90% were seen once. The data are from a study of blood T cell repertoires in COVID-19. Study-level information: PBMCs, B-cell-depleted T cells, or T cells provided the cDNA or gDNA that made up the material.

The sample consisted of PBMCs or T cells enriched from blood (not recorded which). This chain uses TRBV4-3 with TRBJ1-4; D is perhaps TRBD1 (5 bases). This TCR was recovered from a young man who had recovered from COVID-19. In DNA, the CDR3 is TGCGCCAGCAGCCAAGTTATCCTGGGGGGGGATCCCAATGAAAAACTGTTTTTT. Amino acid sequence: CASSQVILGGDPNEKLFF.